This TCR beta chain was sequenced for a study of shared clonotypes between healthy human individuals. The V end was cut by 10 bases, the J end by 2 bases, with 12 bases between. In germline, CDR1 is LNHDA, CDR2 SQIVND (reference sequence). The CDR3 runs to 13 residues. Produced via immunoSEQ multiplex PCR; TCRdb's table is partial and in-frame only. This sample carries approximately 1,500,000 clones, approximately 98% of them seen once, and the ten largest clones take about 0.4%. The healthy adult donors were HIV-negative and reported no recent acute infections or vaccinations. The J gene is TRBJ1-5, the V gene TRBV19; possibly TRBD1 for D (5 bases). Sequences were obtained from naive CD4+ T cells sorted from blood. The subset is: CD45RA+ positively selected. This clonotype was obtained from a man aged 30 to 39 in good health. The chain's CDR3 is CANKGRGNQPQHF. The CDR3 coding sequence is TGTGCCAATAAGGGGAGGGGCAATCAGCCCCAGCATTTT.